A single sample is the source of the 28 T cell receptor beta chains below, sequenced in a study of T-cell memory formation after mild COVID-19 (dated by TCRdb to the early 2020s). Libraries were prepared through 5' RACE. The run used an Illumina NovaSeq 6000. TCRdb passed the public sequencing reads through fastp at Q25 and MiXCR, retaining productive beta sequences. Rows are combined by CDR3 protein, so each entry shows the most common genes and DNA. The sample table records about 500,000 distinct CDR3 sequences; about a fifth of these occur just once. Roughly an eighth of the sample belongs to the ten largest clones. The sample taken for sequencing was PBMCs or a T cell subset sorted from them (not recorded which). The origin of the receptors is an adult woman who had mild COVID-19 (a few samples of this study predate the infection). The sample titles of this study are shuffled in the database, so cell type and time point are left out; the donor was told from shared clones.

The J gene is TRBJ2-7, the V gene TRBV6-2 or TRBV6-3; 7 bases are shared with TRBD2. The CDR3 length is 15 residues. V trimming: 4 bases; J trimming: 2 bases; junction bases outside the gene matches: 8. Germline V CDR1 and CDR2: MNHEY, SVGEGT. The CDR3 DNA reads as TGTGCCAGCAGTTTACGAGGGAGGGCCCCCTACGAGCAGTACTTC. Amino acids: CASSLRGRAPYEQYF.

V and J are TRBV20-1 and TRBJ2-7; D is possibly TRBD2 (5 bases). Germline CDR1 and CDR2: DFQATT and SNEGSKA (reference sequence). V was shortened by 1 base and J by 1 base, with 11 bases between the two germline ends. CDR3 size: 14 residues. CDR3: CSARASIYSYEQYF. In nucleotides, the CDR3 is TGCAGTGCTAGAGCTAGCATTTATTCCTACGAGCAGTACTTC.

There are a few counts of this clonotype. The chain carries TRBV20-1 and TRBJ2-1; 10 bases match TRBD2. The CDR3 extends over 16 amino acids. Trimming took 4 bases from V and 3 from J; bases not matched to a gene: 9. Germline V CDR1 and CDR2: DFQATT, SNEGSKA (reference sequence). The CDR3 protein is CSATGTSEGDYNEQFF. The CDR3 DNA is TGCAGTGCTACCGGGACTAGCGAGGGGGACTACAATGAGCAGTTCTTC.

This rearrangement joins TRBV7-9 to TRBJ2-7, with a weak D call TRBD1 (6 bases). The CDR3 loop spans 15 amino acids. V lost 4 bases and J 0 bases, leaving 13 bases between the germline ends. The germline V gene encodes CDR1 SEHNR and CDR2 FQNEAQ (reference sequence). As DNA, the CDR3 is TGTGCCAGCAGCTACAGGGATTCGGTCTCCTACGAGCAGTACTTC. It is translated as CASSYRDSVSYEQYF.

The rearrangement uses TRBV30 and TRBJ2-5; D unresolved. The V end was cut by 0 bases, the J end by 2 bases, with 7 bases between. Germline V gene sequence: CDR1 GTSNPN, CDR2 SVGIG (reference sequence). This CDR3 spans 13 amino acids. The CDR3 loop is CAWSVGQQETQYF. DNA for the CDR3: TGTGCCTGGAGTGTAGGGCAACAAGAGACCCAGTACTTC.

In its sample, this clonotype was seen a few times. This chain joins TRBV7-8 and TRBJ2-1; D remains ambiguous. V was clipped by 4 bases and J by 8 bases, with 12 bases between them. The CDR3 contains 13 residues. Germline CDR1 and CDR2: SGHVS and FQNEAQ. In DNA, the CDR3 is TGTGCCAGCAGCTCCCCCTCCGACCATGAGCAGTTCTTC. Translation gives CASSSPSDHEQFF.

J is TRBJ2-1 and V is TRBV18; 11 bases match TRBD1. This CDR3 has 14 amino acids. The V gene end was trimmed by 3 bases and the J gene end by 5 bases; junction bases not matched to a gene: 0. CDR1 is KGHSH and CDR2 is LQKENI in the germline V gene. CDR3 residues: CASSPGQGDNEQFF. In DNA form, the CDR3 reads TGTGCCAGCTCACCGGGACAGGGGGACAATGAGCAGTTCTTC.

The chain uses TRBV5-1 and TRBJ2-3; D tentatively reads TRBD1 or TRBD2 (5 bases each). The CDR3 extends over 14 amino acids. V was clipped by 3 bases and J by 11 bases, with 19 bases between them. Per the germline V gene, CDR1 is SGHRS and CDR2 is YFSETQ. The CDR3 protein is CASSWDRRLALQYF. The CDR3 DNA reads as TGCGCCAGCAGCTGGGACCGGAGACTTGCGTTGCAGTATTTT.

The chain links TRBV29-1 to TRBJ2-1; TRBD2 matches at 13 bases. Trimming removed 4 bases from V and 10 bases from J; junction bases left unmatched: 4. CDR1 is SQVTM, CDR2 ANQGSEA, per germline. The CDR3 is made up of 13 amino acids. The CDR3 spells CSVGPGLAGEQFF. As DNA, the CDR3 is TGCAGCGTTGGACCGGGACTAGCGGGGGAGCAGTTCTTC.

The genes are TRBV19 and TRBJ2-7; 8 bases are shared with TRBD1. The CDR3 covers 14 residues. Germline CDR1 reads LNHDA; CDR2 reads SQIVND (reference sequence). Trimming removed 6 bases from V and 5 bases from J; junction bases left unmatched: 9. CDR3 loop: CASSPGGPTDEQYF. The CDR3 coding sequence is TGTGCCAGTAGCCCAGGGGGCCCCACGGACGAGCAGTACTTC.

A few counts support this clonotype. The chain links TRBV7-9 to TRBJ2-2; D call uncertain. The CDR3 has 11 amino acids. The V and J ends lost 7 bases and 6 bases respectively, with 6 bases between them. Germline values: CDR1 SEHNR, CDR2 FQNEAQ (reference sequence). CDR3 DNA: TGTGCCAGCACCGGCTCCGGGGAGCTGTTTTTT. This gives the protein CASTGSGELFF.

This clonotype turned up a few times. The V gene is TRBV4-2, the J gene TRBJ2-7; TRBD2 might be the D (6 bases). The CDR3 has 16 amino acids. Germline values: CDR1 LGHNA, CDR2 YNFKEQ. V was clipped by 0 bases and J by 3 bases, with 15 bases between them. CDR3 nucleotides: TGTGCCAGCAGCCAAGATGAGGGGCTAGCGATCTACGAGCAGTACTTC. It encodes CASSQDEGLAIYEQYF.

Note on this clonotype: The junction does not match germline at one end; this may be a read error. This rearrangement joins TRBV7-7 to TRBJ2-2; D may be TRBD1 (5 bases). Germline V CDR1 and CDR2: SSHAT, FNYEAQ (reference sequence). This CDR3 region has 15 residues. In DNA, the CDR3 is TGTGCTAGCAGCTCTCGCTTGGGGCAGTCCGGGGAGCTGTTTTTT. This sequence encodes CASSSRLGQSGELFF.

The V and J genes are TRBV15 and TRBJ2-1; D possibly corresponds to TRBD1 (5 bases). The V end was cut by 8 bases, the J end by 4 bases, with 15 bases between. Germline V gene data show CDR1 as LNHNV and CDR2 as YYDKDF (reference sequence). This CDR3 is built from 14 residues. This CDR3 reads CATRHRSPYNEQFF. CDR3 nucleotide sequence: TGTGCCACCCGACACAGGTCCCCGTACAATGAGCAGTTCTTC.

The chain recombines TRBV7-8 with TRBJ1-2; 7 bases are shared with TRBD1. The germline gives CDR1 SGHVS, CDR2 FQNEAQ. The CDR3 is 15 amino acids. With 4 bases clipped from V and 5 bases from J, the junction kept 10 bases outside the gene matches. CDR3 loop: CASSSPGTEHYGYTF. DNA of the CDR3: TGTGCCAGCAGCTCCCCCGGGACAGAGCATTATGGCTACACCTTC.

The CDR3 here is CASSLAAGTNSPLHF. Written as DNA, the CDR3 is TGTGCCAGCAGCTTAGCTGCAGGGACAAATTCACCCCTCCACTTT. This sequence joins TRBV7-9 and TRBJ1-6; perhaps TRBD1 as D (6 bases). The CDR3 has 15 residues. Looked up from germline, CDR1 is SEHNR and CDR2 is FQNEAQ (reference sequence). V lost 0 bases, J lost 7 bases, and 10 bases lay in between.

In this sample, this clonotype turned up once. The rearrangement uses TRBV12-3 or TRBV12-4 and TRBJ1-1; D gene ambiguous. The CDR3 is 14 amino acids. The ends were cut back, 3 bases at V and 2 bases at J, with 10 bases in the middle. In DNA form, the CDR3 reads TGTGCCAGCAGTTTGGGATTCTCTAACACTGAAGCTTTCTTT. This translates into CASSLGFSNTEAFF.

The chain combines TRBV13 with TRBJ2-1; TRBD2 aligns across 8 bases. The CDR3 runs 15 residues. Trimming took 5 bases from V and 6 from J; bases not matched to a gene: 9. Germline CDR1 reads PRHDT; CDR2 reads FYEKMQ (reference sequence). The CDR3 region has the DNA TGTGCCAGCAGCCCCACGGCGGGAGGAGGCAATGAGCAGTTCTTC. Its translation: CASSPTAGGGNEQFF.

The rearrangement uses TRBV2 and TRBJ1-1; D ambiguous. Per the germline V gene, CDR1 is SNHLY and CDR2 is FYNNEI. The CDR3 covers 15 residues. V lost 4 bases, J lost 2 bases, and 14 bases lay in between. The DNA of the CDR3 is TGTGCCAGCAGTGGTTTCTCTGTCAGAAACACTGAAGCTTTCTTT. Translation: CASSGFSVRNTEAFF.

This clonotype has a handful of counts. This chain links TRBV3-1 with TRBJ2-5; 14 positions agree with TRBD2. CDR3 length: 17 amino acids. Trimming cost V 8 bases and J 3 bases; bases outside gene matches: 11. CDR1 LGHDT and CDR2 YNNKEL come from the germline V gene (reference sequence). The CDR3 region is CASARLAGGRAEETQYF. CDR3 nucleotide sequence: TGTGCCAGCGCAAGACTAGCGGGGGGGCGGGCAGAAGAGACCCAGTACTTC.

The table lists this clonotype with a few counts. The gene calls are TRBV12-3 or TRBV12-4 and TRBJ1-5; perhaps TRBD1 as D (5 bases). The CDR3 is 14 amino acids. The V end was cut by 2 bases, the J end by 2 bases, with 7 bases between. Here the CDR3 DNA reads TGTGCCAGCAGTTTATTAGGGGGCAATCAGCCCCAGCATTTT. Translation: CASSLLGGNQPQHF.

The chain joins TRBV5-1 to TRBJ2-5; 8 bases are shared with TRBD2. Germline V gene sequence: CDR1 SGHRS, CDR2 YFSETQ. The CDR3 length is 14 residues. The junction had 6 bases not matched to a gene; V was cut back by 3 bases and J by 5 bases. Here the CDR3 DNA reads TGCGCCAGCAGCTCCCCGGGGGGGCTGGAGACCCAGTACTTC. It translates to CASSSPGGLETQYF.

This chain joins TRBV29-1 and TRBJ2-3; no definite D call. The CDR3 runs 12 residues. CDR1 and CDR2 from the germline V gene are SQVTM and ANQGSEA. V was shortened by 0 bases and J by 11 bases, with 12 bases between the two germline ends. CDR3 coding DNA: TGCAGCGTTGAAGATCGGGTCATTCGGCAGTATTTT. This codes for CSVEDRVIRQYF.

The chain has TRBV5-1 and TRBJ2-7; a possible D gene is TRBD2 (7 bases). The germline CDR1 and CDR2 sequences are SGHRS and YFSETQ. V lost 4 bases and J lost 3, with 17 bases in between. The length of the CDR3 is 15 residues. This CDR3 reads CASSLGAAGDYEQYF. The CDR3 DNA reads TGCGCCAGCAGCCTGGGGGCGGCGGGGGACTACGAGCAGTACTTC.

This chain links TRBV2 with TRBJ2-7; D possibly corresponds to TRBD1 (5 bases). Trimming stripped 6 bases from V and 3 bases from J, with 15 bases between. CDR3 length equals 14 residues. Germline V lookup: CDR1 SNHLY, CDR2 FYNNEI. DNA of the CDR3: TGTGCCAGCAGAGATGGAGTTAGGGGCTACGAGCAGTACTTC. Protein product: CASRDGVRGYEQYF.

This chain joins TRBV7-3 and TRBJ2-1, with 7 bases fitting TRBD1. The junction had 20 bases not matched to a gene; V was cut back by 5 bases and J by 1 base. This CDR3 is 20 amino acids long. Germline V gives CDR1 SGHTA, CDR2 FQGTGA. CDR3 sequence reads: CASSPRVLAVQGVSYNEQFF. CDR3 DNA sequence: TGTGCCAGCAGCCCTAGAGTATTAGCAGTTCAGGGGGTATCCTACAATGAGCAGTTCTTC.

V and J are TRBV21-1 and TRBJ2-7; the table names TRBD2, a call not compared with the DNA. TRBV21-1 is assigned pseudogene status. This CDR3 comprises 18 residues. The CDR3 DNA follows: TGTGCCAGCAGCAAGACGGGGACTAGCGGGAACAGCTCCTACGAGCAGTACTTC. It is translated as CASSKTGTSGNSSYEQYF.

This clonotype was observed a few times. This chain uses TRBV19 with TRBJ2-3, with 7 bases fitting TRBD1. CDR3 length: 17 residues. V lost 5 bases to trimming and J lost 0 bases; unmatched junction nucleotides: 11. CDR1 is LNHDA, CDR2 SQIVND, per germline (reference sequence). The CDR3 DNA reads TGTGCCAGTAGTGCCCTCCGGGACAGTACTAGCACAGATACGCAGTATTTT. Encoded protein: CASSALRDSTSTDTQYF.